A selection of T cell receptor beta chains follows, all from one sample in a study of blood T cell repertoires in COVID-19. The table came from immunoSEQ multiplex PCR; TCRdb's copy has only in-frame clones and leaves some out. The repertoire holds fewer than 80,000 clones, about 90% seen once, with 4% to 6.5% in the top ten. The sequenced material came from peripheral blood. The receptors were gathered from a man aged 45 to 65 with acute or convalescent COVID-19. CDR3s include the opening cysteine and the closing phenylalanine or tryptophan. D genes are given only for firm matches. Only part of the rows carry a size: once, few, many, or a class if the clone is expanded.

TRBD1	few	TRBV9	TRBJ2-7	TGTGCCAGCAGCGTAAATGCAGGGGGCGCCTACGAGCAGTACTTC	CASSVNAGGAYEQYF
TRBD1	.	TRBV5-1	TRBJ2-7	TGCGCCAGCAGCTTGGCGGGACAGCTCTACGAGCAGTACTTC	CASSLAGQLYEQYF
.	.	TRBV4-1	TRBJ1-3	TGCGCCAGCAGCCCCCTAGTTAATATTCGCGGCACCATATATTTT	CASSPLVNIRGTIYF
.	.	TRBV7-6	TRBJ1-3	TGTGCCAGCAGCTTAGCGGTCGCGGGGATCGGGCGTGGAAACACCATATATTTT	CASSLAVAGIGRGNTIYF
.	.	TRBV11-2	TRBJ1-1	TGTGCCAGCAGCTCAGACGGGGTTGAAGCTTTCTTT	CASSSDGVEAFF
TRBD2	.	TRBV11-2	TRBJ2-1	TGTGCCAGCAGCTTAAGGCGGGAGGGTCGAGGTGAGCAGTTCTTC	CASSLRREGRGEQFF
.	.	TRBV7-2	TRBJ2-3	TGTGCCAGCAGCCACACAGATACGCAGTATTTT	CASSHTDTQYF
TRBD2	.	TRBV15	TRBJ2-7	TGTGCCACCAGCAGAGACCCGGGACTAGCGGCCTCCTACGAGCAGTACTTC	CATSRDPGLAASYEQYF
TRBD1	.	TRBV10-3	TRBJ2-7	TGTGCCACCTCCGGGACAGGGGCGAGGGGTCACCTACTCGGCGAGCAGTACTTC	CATSGTGARGHLLGEQYF
TRBD2	.	TRBV7-6	TRBJ2-3	TGTGCCAGCAGCTTAACGGTACCAGCGGGAGGCACGGATACGCAGTATTTT	CASSLTVPAGGTDTQYF
TRBD1	.	TRBV6-5	TRBJ1-2	TGTGCCAGCAGTTGGACAGGGACGAGCTACACCTTC	CASSWTGTSYTF
TRBD2	once	TRBV5-6	TRBJ2-5	TGTGCCAGCAGCTTAAGACTAGCAGAGACCCAGTACTTC	CASSLRLAETQYF
TRBD2	.	TRBV5-1	TRBJ2-2	TGCGCCAGCAGCTCAAGCGGGAGGATGGTCGGGGAGCTGTTTTTT	CASSSSGRMVGELFF
TRBD2	.	TRBV3-1/TRBV3-2	TRBJ2-7	TGTGCCAGCAGCCATCTCACTAGCGGGAGTTCCTACGAGCAGTACTTC	CASSHLTSGSSYEQYF
.	.	TRBV6-1	TRBJ1-6	TGTGCCAGCAGAGAACAGACAAGCTCCTATAATTCACCCCTCCACTTT	CASREQTSSYNSPLHF
TRBD2	.	TRBV7-6	TRBJ2-5	TGTGCCAGCAGCTTCCTAGCGGGAGGGAAACAAGAGACCCAGTACTTC	CASSFLAGGKQETQYF
TRBD1	.	TRBV5-1	TRBJ1-4	TGCGCCAGCAGCTTGGCCCTCACGACAGGGCCCCGGGGAAAACTGTTTTTT	CASSLALTTGPRGKLFF
TRBD2	.	TRBV25-1	TRBJ2-2	TGTGCCAGCAGAGGACTAGCGGGAGTCACCGGGGAGCTGTTTTTT	CASRGLAGVTGELFF
.	.	TRBV6-6	TRBJ2-3	TGTGCCAGCAGTGCACAGGGGCGGGACCGCACAGATACGCAGTATTTT	CASSAQGRDRTDTQYF
.	.	TRBV4-3	TRBJ1-1	TGCGCCAGCAGCCACCGGACGGGGGACACTGAAGCTTTCTTT	CASSHRTGDTEAFF
.	few	TRBV7-2	TRBJ1-1	TGTGCCAGCAGCTTAAGTTTCGCGCCCCTCACTGAAGCTTTCTTT	CASSLSFAPLTEAFF
TRBD2	.	TRBV24-1	TRBJ2-1	TGTGCCACCAGTGATAAATCGGGACTAGCGTTTAACAATGAGCAGTTCTTC	CATSDKSGLAFNNEQFF
.	few	TRBV7-9	TRBJ2-7	TGTGCCAGCAGCTTAGCCTCTAGGACAGACGAGCAGTACTTC	CASSLASRTDEQYF
TRBD2	once	TRBV6-5	TRBJ2-5	TGTGCCAGCAGTTACCCAGCGGGAGCACATGAGACCCAGTACTTC	CASSYPAGAHETQYF
TRBD2	.	TRBV5-1	TRBJ2-1	TGCGCCAGCAGCTTTCTAGCGGGAGTCACGAATGAGCAGTTCTTC	CASSFLAGVTNEQFF
.	.	TRBV7-9	TRBJ2-3	TGTGCCAGCAGCTTAGCCCGAGCTAGCACAGATACGCAGTATTTT	CASSLARASTDTQYF
.	.	TRBV6-6	TRBJ2-1	TGTGCCAGCAGTTATCCCCTCGGGAATGAGCAGTTCTTC	CASSYPLGNEQFF
TRBD1	.	TRBV2	TRBJ1-5	TGTGCCAGCAGTGAAGGGGGAACCCAGGGGGGAGGTCAGCCCCAGCATTTT	CASSEGGTQGGGQPQHF
.	.	TRBV18	TRBJ2-7	TGTGCCAGCTCACCCGACAGTTCCTACGAGCAGTACTTC	CASSPDSSYEQYF
.	.	TRBV7-8	TRBJ2-1	TGTGCCAGCAGCTTACGGGGAAGAAGCTCCTACAATGAGCAGTTCTTC	CASSLRGRSSYNEQFF
TRBD1	.	TRBV11-2	TRBJ1-1	TGTGCCAGCAGACCCGAGCGACAGGGGAGAGGGGACACTGAAGCTTTCTTT	CASRPERQGRGDTEAFF
.	.	TRBV5-1	TRBJ2-2	TGCGCCAGCAGCTTTCCGGGCACCGGGGAGCTGTTTTTT	CASSFPGTGELFF